The TCR beta chain under discussion was sequenced for a study of blood T cell repertoires in COVID-19. Profiling relied on immunoSEQ multiplex PCR, and the TCRdb table lists in-frame clones only, not all of them. The profile shows some 260,000 clones, over 75% of them singletons. Between the trimmed V and J ends, which lost 3 bases and 3 bases, there was a span of 11 bases. The CDR3 is 15 residues long. CDR1 is SNHLY, CDR2 FYNNEI, per germline. The chain is built from TRBV2 and TRBJ2-2; the D gene is possibly TRBD1 (6 bases). The TCR originated in a woman between 65 and 79 years old with COVID-19, enrolled during active disease. Sequenced material: peripheral blood. This CDR3 reads CASSDTGTHTGELFF. In nucleotides, the CDR3 is TGTGCCAGCAGTGATACCGGGACACACACCGGGGAGCTGTTTTTT.